Listed below are T cell receptor beta chains from one sample, sequenced in a study of cytomegalovirus exposure and HLA in healthy donors. TCRdb's table, derived via immunoSEQ multiplex PCR, lists solely in-frame clones and lacks some. In total, the table holds over 120,000 clones. Input material: PBMCs. The receptors stem from a male donor in good health and CMV-seronegative. The CDR3 runs from the conserved cysteine through the conserved F or W. A D gene is named only where the DNA matches it firmly.

j_call d_call v_call cdr3_aa cdr3_nt
TRBJ2-7 TRBD1 TRBV6-6 CASSSVGQASYEQYF TGTGCCAGCAGTTCAGTGGGACAGGCCTCCTACGAGCAGTACTTC
TRBJ1-1 . TRBV7-9 CASSSAWVRNIEAFF TGTGCCAGCAGCTCCGCTTGGGTGAGGAACATTGAAGCTTTCTTT
TRBJ2-7 TRBD2 TRBV5-8 CASRSTGTNEQYF TGTGCCAGCAGGTCGACCGGGACTAACGAGCAGTACTTC
TRBJ1-3 TRBD1 TRBV7-6 CASSPLDRGSGNTIYF TGTGCCAGCAGCCCTTTGGACAGGGGCTCTGGAAACACCATATATTTT
TRBJ2-7 TRBD1 TRBV19 CASSMVQGSYEQYF TGTGCCAGTAGTATGGTACAGGGGTCCTACGAGCAGTACTTC
TRBJ1-2 . TRBV11-2 CASSLVDGAGNGYTF TGTGCCAGCAGCTTAGTAGATGGGGCAGGTAATGGCTACACCTTC
TRBJ1-2 TRBD1 TRBV6-1 CASSEGDWTGANYGYTF TGTGCCAGCAGTGAAGGCGACTGGACAGGGGCGAACTATGGCTACACCTTC
TRBJ1-4 TRBD1 TRBV28 CASSLLTGAGEKLFF TGTGCCAGCAGTCTACTGACAGGGGCTGGTGAAAAACTGTTTTTT
TRBJ2-7 . TRBV14 CASSQDRVGVTPYEQYF TGTGCCAGCAGCCAAGATCGTGTGGGAGTTACCCCCTACGAGCAGTACTTC
TRBJ2-7 . TRBV27 CASSWGRGREQYF TGTGCCAGCAGTTGGGGGCGAGGTAGGGAGCAGTACTTC
TRBJ1-5 . TRBV27 CASSFGNQPQHF TGTGCCAGCAGTTTCGGCAATCAGCCCCAGCATTTT
TRBJ2-5 TRBD2 TRBV27 CASSFRLAGQQETQYF TGTGCCAGCAGTTTTCGGCTAGCGGGGCAACAAGAGACCCAGTACTTC
TRBJ1-5 TRBD1 TRBV15 CATSSGQGGLPFYQPQHF TGTGCCACCAGCAGTGGACAGGGAGGATTACCTTTTTATCAGCCCCAGCATTTT
TRBJ2-7 . TRBV27 CASSLSISGRHREQYF TGTGCCAGCAGTTTATCTATCTCAGGAAGGCATCGGGAGCAGTACTTC
TRBJ1-1 . TRBV6-1 CASSLQNMNTEAFF TGTGCCAGCAGTCTGCAGAATATGAACACTGAAGCTTTCTTT
TRBJ2-1 TRBD1 TRBV7-9 CASSTQTGVSYNEQFF TGTGCCAGCAGCACCCAGACAGGGGTTTCCTACAATGAGCAGTTCTTC
TRBJ2-7 TRBD1 TRBV27 CASSPRDRVYEQYF TGTGCCAGCAGCCCTAGGGACAGGGTATACGAGCAGTACTTC
TRBJ2-1 TRBD2 TRBV30 CAWSTSSGRSYNEQFF TGTGCCTGGAGTACGTCTAGCGGGAGGTCCTACAATGAGCAGTTCTTC
TRBJ1-1 . TRBV29-1 CSVATVAEAFF TGCAGCGTTGCAACGGTGGCTGAAGCTTTCTTT
TRBJ1-4 . TRBV7-8 CASSLRRYNGEKLFF TGTGCCAGCAGCTTAAGGCGCTATAACGGGGAAAAACTGTTTTTT
TRBJ2-7 TRBD2 TRBV18 CASSSNAGGSGAYEQYF TGTGCCAGCTCTTCAAACGCGGGGGGCAGCGGGGCCTACGAGCAGTACTTC
TRBJ2-7 . TRBV4-3 CASSQDFGISSYEQYF TGCGCCAGCAGCCAAGATTTCGGGATTAGCTCCTACGAGCAGTACTTC
TRBJ2-2 . TRBV6-5 CASSAWRSNTGELFF TGTGCCAGCAGTGCGTGGCGGTCGAACACCGGGGAGCTGTTTTTT
TRBJ1-1 TRBD1 TRBV10-2 CASKTGSKNTEAFF TGCGCCAGCAAGACAGGGTCCAAAAACACTGAAGCTTTCTTT
TRBJ2-7 TRBD2 TRBV5-6 CASSLAASGLYEQYF TGTGCCAGCAGCTTGGCGGCTAGCGGTCTATACGAGCAGTACTTC
TRBJ2-1 . TRBV2 CASSEVGGPGRGARNEQFF TGTGCCAGCAGTGAAGTTGGTGGCCCTGGACGGGGGGCGAGGAATGAGCAGTTCTTC
TRBJ2-5 TRBD2 TRBV7-9 CASSPTSRSEETQYF TGTGCCAGCAGCCCGACTAGCAGGTCCGAAGAGACCCAGTACTTC